These 26 T cell receptor beta chains originate from one sample sequenced in a study of technical replicates of blood from a handful of donors. Measured with immunoSEQ multiplex PCR; TCRdb has only the in-frame clones, and not every one. The sample contains around 50,000 clones, approximately 94% of which appear only once. Sample: T cells isolated from PBMCs. The receptors were gathered from a human donor in good health.

The rearrangement uses TRBV19 and TRBJ2-5, with 10 bases identical to TRBD2. CDR1 and CDR2 (germline): LNHDA, SQIVND (reference sequence). This CDR3 region has 17 residues. The ends lost 3 bases at V and 5 bases at J; junction bases unmatched: 12. CDR3 amino acids: CASSIRWLAGVGETQYF. The CDR3 nucleotides are TGTGCCAGTAGTATTAGATGGCTAGCGGGAGTAGGGGAGACCCAGTACTTC.

The rearrangement uses TRBV14 and TRBJ2-7; perhaps TRBD1 as D (6 bases). The CDR3 length is 14 residues. Germline CDR1 reads SGHDN; CDR2 reads FVKESK. V dropped 4 bases and J dropped 4 bases, with 14 bases sitting between them. CDR3 sequence: CASSPQGIAYEQYF. CDR3 sequence (DNA): TGTGCCAGCAGCCCTCAGGGGATCGCGTACGAGCAGTACTTC.

V usage is TRBV10-3 and J usage is TRBJ2-7, with D perhaps matching TRBD1 (6 bases). Trimming shortened V by 0 bases and J by 0 bases, and 9 bases separated the two germline ends. Germline V gene lookup returns CDR1 ENHRY and CDR2 SYGVKD. The CDR3 extends over 15 amino acids. The CDR3 loop is CAISESGTPSYEQYF. CDR3 DNA sequence: TGTGCCATCAGTGAGTCTGGGACACCCTCCTACGAGCAGTACTTC.

The V call is TRBV30, the J call TRBJ2-1; TRBD2 matches 12 bases. Trimming cost V 3 bases and J 8 bases; bases outside gene matches: 5. Germline V gives CDR1 GTSNPN, CDR2 SVGIG (reference sequence). CDR3 size: 14 residues. The CDR3 region is CAWRGLAGADEQFF. CDR3 nucleotides: TGTGCCTGGAGGGGACTAGCGGGTGCCGATGAGCAGTTCTTC.

The chain recombines TRBV25-1 with TRBJ2-1; D not resolved. The germline V and J ends were trimmed by 3 bases and 0 bases, with 3 bases remaining between them. This CDR3 has 13 residues. Germline CDR1 MGHDK, CDR2 SYGVNS. Here the CDR3 reads CASSDHSYNEQFF. The DNA for the CDR3 is TGTGCCAGCAGTGATCACTCCTACAATGAGCAGTTCTTC.

The V gene is TRBV7-8, the J gene TRBJ1-1, with TRBD1 matching over 8 bases. V lost 5 bases to trimming and J lost 3 bases; unmatched junction nucleotides: 11. Germline-derived CDR1 and CDR2 are SGHVS and FQNEAQ. The CDR3 is 16 residues long. CDR3 protein: CASSPTDREGDTEAFF. The DNA for the CDR3 is TGTGCCAGCAGCCCTACGGACAGGGAGGGAGACACTGAAGCTTTCTTT.

V and J are TRBV7-6 and TRBJ2-3, with 10 bases matching TRBD2. Germline loops: CDR1 SGHVS, CDR2 FNYEAQ. The CDR3 is made up of 16 amino acids. The ends lost 3 bases at V and 0 bases at J; junction bases unmatched: 3. The CDR3 protein is CASSFRLAGSTDTQYF. In nucleotides, the CDR3 is TGTGCCAGCAGCTTTAGACTAGCGGGCAGCACAGATACGCAGTATTTT.

The chain has TRBV18 and TRBJ1-1, with 7 bases fitting TRBD1. The CDR3 is 12 amino acids. Germline V gene data show CDR1 as KGHSH and CDR2 as LQKENI. V dropped 3 bases and J dropped 9; count of bases not matched to a gene: 4. CDR3 sequence (DNA): TGTGCCAGCTCACCTCGGGACAGTAAAGCTTTCTTT. Translated: CASSPRDSKAFF.

The chain is built from TRBV2 and TRBJ1-5; the D gene is possibly TRBD1 (5 bases). The CDR3 is 15 amino acids. V was trimmed by 8 bases and J by 4 bases, leaving 18 bases between them. The germline CDR1 and CDR2 sequences are SNHLY and FYNNEI. CDR3 DNA: TGTGCCAGCTCCATTGGGGCCGGAGGGAATCAGCCCCAGCATTTT. Translated: CASSIGAGGNQPQHF.

The V call is TRBV6-1, the J call TRBJ2-1; 8 bases are shared with TRBD2. Germline CDR1 is MNHNS and CDR2 is SASEGT. V shed 3 bases, J shed 9 bases, and the junction held 7 bases outside the gene matches. The CDR3 has 14 amino acids. The CDR3 reads CASSEYWTSSEQFF. The CDR3 bases are TGTGCCAGCAGTGAGTATTGGACTAGCAGTGAGCAGTTCTTC.

The chain has TRBV7-9 and TRBJ2-7; 11 bases are a match to TRBD2. CDR1 and CDR2 from the germline V gene are SEHNR and FQNEAQ (reference sequence). The CDR3 is made up of 16 amino acids. With V trimmed by 5 bases and J by 2 bases, 8 bases remained unmatched. CDR3 bases: TGTGCCAGCAGCCCAACTAGCGGGGGATTACCCTACGAGCAGTACTTC. Translated, it gives CASSPTSGGLPYEQYF.

The chain has TRBV21-1 and TRBJ1-2. TRBV21-1 is designated a pseudogene. The CDR3 runs 16 residues. CDR3 protein: CASSKIRRGSFYGYTF. The DNA of the CDR3 is TGTGCCAGCAGCAAAATAAGGAGAGGCAGCTTCTATGGCTACACCTTC.

The gene calls are TRBV7-8 and TRBJ2-1, with 8 bases fitting TRBD2. After removal of 0 bases from V and 4 bases from J, the junction contained 5 bases not matched to a gene. Germline V gene lookup returns CDR1 SGHVS and CDR2 FQNEAQ. The CDR3 length is 16 residues. CDR3 in DNA: TGTGCCAGCAGCTTAGCCCCAGCGGGAGATTACAATGAGCAGTTCTTC. It codes for CASSLAPAGDYNEQFF.

The chain uses TRBV19 and TRBJ1-1; maybe TRBD1 (6 bases). The CDR3 has 14 amino acids. In germline, CDR1 is LNHDA, CDR2 SQIVND (reference sequence). Trimming took off 3 bases at V and 1 base at J, with 9 bases between the two ends. CDR3 region: CASSIRGGNTEAFF. The CDR3 nucleotides are TGTGCCAGTAGTATCCGAGGGGGGAACACTGAAGCTTTCTTT.

The chain has TRBV29-1 and TRBJ2-4, with D possibly TRBD2 on 7 matching bases. CDR1 SQVTM and CDR2 ANQGSEA come from the germline V gene. The CDR3 totals 13 residues. Trimming took off 6 bases at V and 8 bases at J, with 17 bases between the two ends. The CDR3 sequence is CSVDTQGGYIQYF. The DNA of the CDR3 is TGCAGCGTGGACACACAGGGAGGGTACATTCAGTACTTC.

The chain carries TRBV6-5 and TRBJ2-5; 8 positions agree with TRBD2. V trimming: 2 bases; J trimming: 4 bases; junction bases outside the gene matches: 9. CDR3 length: 16 amino acids. CDR1 MNHEY and CDR2 SVGAGI come from the germline V gene. The CDR3: CASSYGAAGVSETQYF. CDR3 bases: TGTGCCAGCAGTTACGGAGCAGCGGGAGTCTCAGAGACCCAGTACTTC.

V is TRBV13 and J is TRBJ2-1; TRBD2 matches at 11 bases. The V and J ends lost 2 bases and 2 bases, in that order; junction bases with no gene match: 5. This CDR3 spans 17 amino acids. CDR1 is PRHDT, CDR2 FYEKMQ, per germline (reference sequence). The CDR3 coding sequence is TGTGCCAGCAGCTTACTAGCGGGGGGCGCCCCCTACAATGAGCAGTTCTTC. Residues: CASSLLAGGAPYNEQFF.

V usage is TRBV2 and J usage is TRBJ1-1, with D uncertain. CDR1 and CDR2 (germline): SNHLY, FYNNEI. V shed 11 bases and J shed 1 base, with 14 bases lying between them. This CDR3 has 13 amino acids. CDR3 sequence reads: CAVRREKNTEAFF. The CDR3 DNA sequence: TGTGCCGTAAGAAGGGAGAAGAACACTGAAGCTTTCTTT. The full variable domain, with the rest looked up from reference TRBV2 and TRBJ1-1, is EPEVTQTPSHQVTQMGQEVILRCVPISNHLYFYWYRQILGQKVEFLVSFYNNEISEKSEIFDDQFSVERPDGSNFTLKIRSTKLEDSAMYFCAVRREKNTEAFFGQGTRLTVV.

CDR3 sequence: CASSRSPLLKYDSANYGYTF. CDR3 nucleotide sequence: TGTGCCAGCTCAAGATCACCTCTGTTGAAATATGACAGCGCTAACTATGGCTACACCTTC. This sequence joins TRBV18 and TRBJ1-2; tentatively, D is TRBD1 (5 bases). Trimming took 5 bases from V and 0 from J, leaving 28 bases between them. The CDR3 has 20 residues. The V gene's germline CDR1 is KGHSH and CDR2 LQKENI.

The chain employs TRBV29-1 and TRBJ2-7, with a weak D call TRBD2 (5 bases). From germline, CDR1 is SQVTM and CDR2 ANQGSEA. The CDR3 loop spans 15 amino acids. V lost 4 bases to trimming and J lost 4 bases, with 20 bases between them. The CDR3 reads CSVAAYERSIYEQYF. The CDR3 DNA sequence: TGCAGCGTTGCTGCCTATGAGCGGTCTATATACGAGCAGTACTTC.

V is TRBV25-1 and J is TRBJ1-1; D may be TRBD1 (5 bases). CDR1 is MGHDK and CDR2 is SYGVNS in the germline V gene. The CDR3 runs 13 residues. V lost 5 bases and J 11 bases, leaving 18 bases between the germline ends. CDR3 nucleotide sequence: TGTGCCAGCAGTTGGGGCGGGGCGGGTGGCGCTTTCTTT. This translates into CASSWGGAGGAFF.

J is TRBJ2-1 and V is TRBV7-8, with 12 bases lining up with TRBD2. J lost 2 bases, V lost 1 base, and 3 bases had no gene match. Germline V gene sequence: CDR1 SGHVS, CDR2 FQNEAQ. CDR3 length equals 17 residues. For the CDR3, the DNA is TGTGCCAGCAGCTTAGTGGCTAGCGGGAGGGCCTACAATGAGCAGTTCTTC. Translation: CASSLVASGRAYNEQFF.

The chain combines TRBV7-9 with TRBJ2-2; TRBD1 matches at 8 bases. The CDR3 consists of 16 residues. The germline gives CDR1 SEHNR, CDR2 FQNEAQ (reference sequence). J was trimmed by 3 bases and V by 4 bases; bases with no gene match: 7. The CDR3, as DNA: TGTGCCAGCAGCTCCCCAGGGGGCGCAGACACCGGGGAGCTGTTTTTT. Residues: CASSSPGGADTGELFF.

This clone was seen only once. This chain uses TRBV5-1 with TRBJ2-1; 13 positions match TRBD2. V lost 4 bases, J lost 7 bases, and 8 bases stayed unmatched. This CDR3 region has 16 residues. Germline CDR1 and CDR2: SGHRS and YFSETQ. In DNA, the CDR3 is TGCGCCAGCAGCCCCCAGCCGGGACTAGCGGGAAATGAGCAGTTCTTC. Translating gives CASSPQPGLAGNEQFF.

The chain couples TRBV27 to TRBJ1-3; D not certain. Deletions cut 3 bases from V and 3 bases from J, with 6 bases between. Germline V gene lookup returns CDR1 MNHEY and CDR2 SMNVEV (reference sequence). This CDR3 comprises 13 residues. CDR3 in amino acids: CASSLAVGNTIYF. DNA for the CDR3: TGTGCCAGCAGTTTGGCCGTTGGAAACACCATATATTTT.

This chain uses TRBV6-5 with TRBJ2-3, with 7 positions matching TRBD2. Trimming cost V 5 bases and J 1 base; bases outside gene matches: 6. There are 15 residues in the CDR3. Germline values: CDR1 MNHEY, CDR2 SVGAGI. The DNA for the CDR3 is TGTGCCAGCAGTAACCATCTAGCGGGCACAGATACGCAGTATTTT. This encodes CASSNHLAGTDTQYF.